The clone carrying this T cell receptor (beta chain) was seen only once. These data originate in a study of glioma-infiltrating T cells after dendritic cell vaccination. Across the study: Dendritic cells derived from monocytes and pulsed with autologous tumor lysate formed the vaccine.

Some clones are missing from TCRdb's copy, which holds only in-frame ones; the method was immunoSEQ multiplex PCR. The sample contains about 10,000 clones, more than 75% of which appear only once. Germline CDR1 and CDR2: SGHDN and FVKESK. The CDR3 contains 16 residues. Trimming left V 4 bases short and J 8 bases short, with 21 bases between. Time point of the sample: after dendritic cell vaccination, including at tumor progression/relapse. Fresh-frozen tumor tissue and more than two years of survival data were available for all. This receptor was taken from a human donor with glioblastoma. Sequences were derived from blood, sampled after dendritic cell vaccination. The J gene is TRBJ1-3, the V gene TRBV14; D unclear. CDR3 in amino acids: CASSPRAGREFDTIYF. The CDR3 DNA sequence: TGTGCCAGCAGCCCACGAGCGGGGAGAGAGTTCGACACCATATATTTT. Variable domain in full (rest from reference TRBV14 and TRBJ1-3): EAGVTQFPSHSVIEKGQTVTLRCDPISGHDNLYWYRRVMGKEIKFLLHFVKESKQDESGMPNNRFLAERTGGTYSTLKVQPAELEDSGVYFCASSPRAGREFDTIYFGEGSWLTVV.